The clone carrying this TCR beta chain was detected only a few times. Its matching antigen is unknown. This sample was taken from a study of beta chain features in type 1 diabetes. Whole-study findings and limits: Shorter TCRB CDR3s, moderately but significantly so, were found in Type 1 diabetes patients in all four CD4+ subsets.

This CDR3 is 16 amino acids long. Between the trimmed V and J ends, which lost 6 bases and 0 bases, there was a span of 16 bases. Germline-derived CDR1 and CDR2 are SEHNR and FQNEAQ (reference sequence). Sequenced material consisted of expressed TCRB transcripts (all of the isolated RNA was reverse transcribed). The data were produced by immunoSEQ multiplex PCR, yet TCRdb's version contains in-frame clones alone and is incomplete. The sample shows some 660,000 clones, roughly an eighth of them seen only once. Source material: naive CD4+ T cells from blood. This TCR derives from a man between 18 and 35 years old with type 1 diabetes. This chain connects TRBV7-9 to TRBJ2-3; D is unclear. CDR3 in amino acids: CASSPSYRTSTDTQYF. The CDR3 DNA reads as TGTGCCAGCAGTCCCTCATACAGAACTAGCACAGATACGCAGTATTTT.